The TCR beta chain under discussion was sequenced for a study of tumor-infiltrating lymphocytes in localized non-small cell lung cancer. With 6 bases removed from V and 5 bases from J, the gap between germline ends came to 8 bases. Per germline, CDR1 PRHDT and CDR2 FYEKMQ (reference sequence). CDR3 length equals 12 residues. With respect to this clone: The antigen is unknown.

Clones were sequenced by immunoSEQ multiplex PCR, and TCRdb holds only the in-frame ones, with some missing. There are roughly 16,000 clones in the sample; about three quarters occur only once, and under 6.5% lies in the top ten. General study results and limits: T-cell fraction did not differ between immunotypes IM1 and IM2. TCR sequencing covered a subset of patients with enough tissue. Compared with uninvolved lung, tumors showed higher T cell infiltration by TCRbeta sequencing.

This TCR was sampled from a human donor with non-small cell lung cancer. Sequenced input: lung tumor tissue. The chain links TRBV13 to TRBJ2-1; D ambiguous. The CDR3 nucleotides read TGTGCCAGCAGTCACCCTCACAATGAGCAGTTCTTC. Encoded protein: CASSHPHNEQFF.